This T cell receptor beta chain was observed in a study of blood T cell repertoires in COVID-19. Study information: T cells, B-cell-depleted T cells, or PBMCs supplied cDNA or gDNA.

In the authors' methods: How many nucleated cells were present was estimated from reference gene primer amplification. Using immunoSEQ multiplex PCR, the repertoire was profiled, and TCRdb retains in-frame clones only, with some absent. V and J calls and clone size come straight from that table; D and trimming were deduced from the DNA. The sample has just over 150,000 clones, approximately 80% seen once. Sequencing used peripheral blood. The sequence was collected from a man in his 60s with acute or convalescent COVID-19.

The DNA for the CDR3 is TGTGCCAGCAGCTTACCACAGGGGGCGGGAGGCTACACCTTC. This sequence encodes CASSLPQGAGGYTF. The chain is built from TRBV7-9 and TRBJ1-2; 9 positions match TRBD1. Germline CDR1 and CDR2: SEHNR and FQNEAQ (reference sequence). The CDR3 spans 14 residues. Trimming removed 2 bases from V and 8 bases from J; junction bases left unmatched: 6.